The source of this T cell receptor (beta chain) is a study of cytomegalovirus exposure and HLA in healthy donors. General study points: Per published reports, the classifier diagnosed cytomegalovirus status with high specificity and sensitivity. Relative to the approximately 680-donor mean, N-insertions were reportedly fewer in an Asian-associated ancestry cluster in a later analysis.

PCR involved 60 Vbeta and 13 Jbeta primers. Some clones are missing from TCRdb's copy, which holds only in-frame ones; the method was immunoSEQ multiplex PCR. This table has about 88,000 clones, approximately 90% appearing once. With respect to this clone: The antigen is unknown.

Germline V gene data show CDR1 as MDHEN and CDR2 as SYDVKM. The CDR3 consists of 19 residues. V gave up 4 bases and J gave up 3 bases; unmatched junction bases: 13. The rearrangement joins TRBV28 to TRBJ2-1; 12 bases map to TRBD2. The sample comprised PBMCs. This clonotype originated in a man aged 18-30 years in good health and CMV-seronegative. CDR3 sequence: CASSYPSRSSGRVYNEQFF. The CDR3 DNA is TGTGCCAGCAGTTATCCCTCCCGGTCTAGCGGGAGGGTCTACAATGAGCAGTTCTTC.